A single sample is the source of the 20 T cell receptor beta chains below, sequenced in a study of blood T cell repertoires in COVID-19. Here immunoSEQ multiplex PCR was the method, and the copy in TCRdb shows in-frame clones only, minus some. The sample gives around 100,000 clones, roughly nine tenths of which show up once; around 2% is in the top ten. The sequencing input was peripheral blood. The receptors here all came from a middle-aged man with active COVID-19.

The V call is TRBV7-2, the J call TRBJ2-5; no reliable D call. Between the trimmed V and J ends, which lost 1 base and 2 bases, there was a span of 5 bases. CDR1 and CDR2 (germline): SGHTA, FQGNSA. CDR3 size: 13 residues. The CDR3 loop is CASSLVRQETQYF. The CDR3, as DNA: TGTGCCAGCAGCTTAGTCCGGCAAGAGACCCAGTACTTC.

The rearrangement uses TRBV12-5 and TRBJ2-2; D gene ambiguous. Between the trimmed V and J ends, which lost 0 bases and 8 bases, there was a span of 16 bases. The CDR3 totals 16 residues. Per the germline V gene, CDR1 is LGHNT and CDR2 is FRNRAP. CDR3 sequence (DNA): TGTGCTAGTGGTTTGGTATCGCCCAATGGAGCAGGGGAGCTGTTTTTT. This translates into CASGLVSPNGAGELFF. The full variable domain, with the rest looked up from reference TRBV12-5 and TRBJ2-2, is DARVTQTPRHKVTEMGQEVTMRCQPILGHNTVFWYRQTMMQGLELLAYFRNRAPLDDSGMPKDRFSAEMPDATLATLKIQPSEPRDSAVYFCASGLVSPNGAGELFFGEGSRLTVL.

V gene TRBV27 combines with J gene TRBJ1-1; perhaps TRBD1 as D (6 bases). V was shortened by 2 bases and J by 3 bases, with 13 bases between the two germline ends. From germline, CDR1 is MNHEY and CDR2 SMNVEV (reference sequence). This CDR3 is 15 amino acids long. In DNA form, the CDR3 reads TGTGCCAGCAGTTTACGGGGGGGGCGATACACTGAAGCTTTCTTT. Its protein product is CASSLRGGRYTEAFF.

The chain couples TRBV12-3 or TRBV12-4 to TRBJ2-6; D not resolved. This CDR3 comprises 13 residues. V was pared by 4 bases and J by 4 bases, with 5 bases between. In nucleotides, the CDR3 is TGTGCCAGCAGTTCATCCGGGGCCAACGTCCTGACTTTC. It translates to CASSSSGANVLTF.

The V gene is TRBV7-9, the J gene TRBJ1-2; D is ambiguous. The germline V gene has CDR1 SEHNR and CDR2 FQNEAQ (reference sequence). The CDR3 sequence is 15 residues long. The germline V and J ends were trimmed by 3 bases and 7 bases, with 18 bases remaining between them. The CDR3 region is CASSFGVRAGGGYTF. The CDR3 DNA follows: TGTGCCAGCAGCTTCGGAGTGAGGGCAGGAGGTGGCTACACCTTC.

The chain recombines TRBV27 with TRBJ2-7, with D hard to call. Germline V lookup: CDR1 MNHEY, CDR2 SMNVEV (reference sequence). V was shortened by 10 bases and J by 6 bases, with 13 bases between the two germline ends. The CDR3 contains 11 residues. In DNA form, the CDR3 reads TGTGCCACCCGATCCCCGGGCGAGCAGTACTTC. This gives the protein CATRSPGEQYF.

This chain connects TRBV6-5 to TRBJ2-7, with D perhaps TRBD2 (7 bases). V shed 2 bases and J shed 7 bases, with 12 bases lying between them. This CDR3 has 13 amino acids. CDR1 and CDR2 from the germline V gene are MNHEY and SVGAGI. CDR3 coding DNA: TGTGCCAGCAGTTACGGGAGGGGGAGGGAGCAGTACTTC. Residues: CASSYGRGREQYF.

The CDR3 DNA reads as TGTGCCAGCAGCCTAACGCCCGAGGGTTACTACGAGCAGTACTTC. Translating it yields CASSLTPEGYYEQYF. The J gene is TRBJ2-7, the V gene TRBV4-2, with a tentative D call TRBD2 (5 bases). The CDR3 is made up of 15 amino acids. Trimming removed 4 bases at V and 3 bases at J, with 16 bases between. Looked up from germline, CDR1 is LGHNA and CDR2 is YNFKEQ.

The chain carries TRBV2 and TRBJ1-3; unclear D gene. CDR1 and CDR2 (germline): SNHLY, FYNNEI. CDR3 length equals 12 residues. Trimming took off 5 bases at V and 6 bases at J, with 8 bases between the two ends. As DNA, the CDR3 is TGTGCCAGCAGTCCGCAGGAAAACACCATATATTTT. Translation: CASSPQENTIYF.

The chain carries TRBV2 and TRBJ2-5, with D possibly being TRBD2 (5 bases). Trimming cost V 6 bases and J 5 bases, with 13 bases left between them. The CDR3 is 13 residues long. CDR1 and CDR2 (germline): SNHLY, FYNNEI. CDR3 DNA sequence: TGTGCCAGCAGGCTCGAAACGGGGGAGACCCAGTACTTC. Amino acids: CASRLETGETQYF.

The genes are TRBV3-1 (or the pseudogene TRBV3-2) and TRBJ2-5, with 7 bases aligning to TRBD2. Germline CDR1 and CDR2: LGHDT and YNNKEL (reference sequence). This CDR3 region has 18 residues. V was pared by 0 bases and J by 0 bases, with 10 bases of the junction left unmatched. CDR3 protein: CASSQDLPSGGYQETQYF. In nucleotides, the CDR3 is TGTGCCAGCAGCCAAGATCTCCCTAGCGGCGGGTACCAAGAGACCCAGTACTTC.

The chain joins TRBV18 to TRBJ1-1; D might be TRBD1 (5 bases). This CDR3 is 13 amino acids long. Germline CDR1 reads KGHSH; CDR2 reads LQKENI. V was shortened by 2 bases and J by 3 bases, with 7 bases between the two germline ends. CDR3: CASSPIGDTEAFF. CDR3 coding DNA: TGTGCCAGCTCACCAATAGGGGACACTGAAGCTTTCTTT.

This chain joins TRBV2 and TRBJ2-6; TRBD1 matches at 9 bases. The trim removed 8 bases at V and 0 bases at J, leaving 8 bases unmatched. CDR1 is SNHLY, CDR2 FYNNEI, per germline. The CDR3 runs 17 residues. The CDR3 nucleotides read TGTGCCAGCTCCCGGGACAGGGTCCTCTCTGGGGCCAACGTCCTGACTTTC. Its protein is CASSRDRVLSGANVLTF.

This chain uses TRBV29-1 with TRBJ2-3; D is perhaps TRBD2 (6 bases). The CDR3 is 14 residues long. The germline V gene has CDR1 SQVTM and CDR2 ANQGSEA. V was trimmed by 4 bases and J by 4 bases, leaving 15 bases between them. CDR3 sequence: CSVGADWDSDTQYF. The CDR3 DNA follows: TGCAGCGTTGGGGCGGACTGGGACTCAGATACGCAGTATTTT.

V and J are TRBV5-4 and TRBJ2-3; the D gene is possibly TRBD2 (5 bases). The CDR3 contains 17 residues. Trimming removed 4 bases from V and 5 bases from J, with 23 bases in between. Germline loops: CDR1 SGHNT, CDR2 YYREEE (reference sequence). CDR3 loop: CASSRPPVGVSLDTQYF. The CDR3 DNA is TGTGCCAGCAGCCGACCCCCTGTCGGGGTGAGCCTAGATACGCAGTATTTT. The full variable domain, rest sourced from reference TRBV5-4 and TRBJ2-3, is ETGVTQSPTHLIKTRGQQVTLRCSSQSGHNTVSWYQQALGQGPQFIFQYYREEENGRGNFPPRFSGLQFPNYSSELNVNALELDDSALYLCASSRPPVGVSLDTQYFGPGTRLTVL.

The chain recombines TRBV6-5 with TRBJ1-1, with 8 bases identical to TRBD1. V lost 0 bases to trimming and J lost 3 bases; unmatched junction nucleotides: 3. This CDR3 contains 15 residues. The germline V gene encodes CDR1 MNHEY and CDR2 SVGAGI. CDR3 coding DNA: TGTGCCAGCAGTTACTCAACAGGGGGGCACACTGAAGCTTTCTTT. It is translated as CASSYSTGGHTEAFF.

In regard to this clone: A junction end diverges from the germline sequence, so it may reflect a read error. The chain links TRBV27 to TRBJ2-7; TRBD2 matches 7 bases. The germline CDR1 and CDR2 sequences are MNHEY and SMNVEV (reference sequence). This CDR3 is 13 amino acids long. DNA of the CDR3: TGTGCCAGCAGTTTACAGTGGCAGGGAGGGAGGAACTTC. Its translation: CASSLQWQGGRNF.

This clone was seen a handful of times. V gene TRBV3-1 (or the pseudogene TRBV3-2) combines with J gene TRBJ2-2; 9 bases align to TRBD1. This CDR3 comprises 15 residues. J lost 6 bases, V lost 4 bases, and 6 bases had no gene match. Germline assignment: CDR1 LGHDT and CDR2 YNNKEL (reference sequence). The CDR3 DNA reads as TGTGCCAGCAGCCTTCCGGGACAGGGTTCCGGGGAGCTGTTTTTT. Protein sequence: CASSLPGQGSGELFF.

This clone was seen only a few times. The CDR3 loop reads CASSPDRESPLHF. The DNA of the CDR3 is TGCGCCAGCAGCCCGGACAGGGAGTCACCCCTCCACTTT. The V call is TRBV5-1, the J call TRBJ1-6; 8 nucleotides match TRBD1. The CDR3 spans 13 residues. V lost 4 bases, J lost 10 bases, and 4 bases stayed unmatched. From germline, CDR1 is SGHRS and CDR2 YFSETQ.

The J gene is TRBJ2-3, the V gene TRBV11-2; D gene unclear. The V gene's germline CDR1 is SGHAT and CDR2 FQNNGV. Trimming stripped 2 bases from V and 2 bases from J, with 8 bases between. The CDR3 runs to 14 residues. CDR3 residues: CASSLSLSTDTQYF. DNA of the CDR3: TGTGCCAGCAGCTTAAGCCTCTCCACAGATACGCAGTATTTT.